A single sample gave rise to the 26 T cell receptor beta chains below, sequenced in a study of beta chain features in type 1 diabetes (dated by TCRdb to the late 2010s). The library relied on the immunoSEQ multiplex PCR assay. The High Capacity cDNA Reverse Transcription Kit was used to reverse transcribe all of the isolated RNA, meaning that expressed TCRB transcripts were what got sequenced. TCRdb stores this immuneACCESS table with in-frame sequences only. Part of the clones is absent; in the studies checked, under half of the shortfall reflects unresolved V genes, and no reason is known for the rest. Counted in this sample were about 290,000 clones; roughly 8% of them appeared once. The biggest ten clones account for 1% of the sample. Sequenced: central memory CD4+ T cells from blood. These receptors all come from a woman aged 18-35 years in good health.

A note on this clone: Other DNA sequences in this sample translate to the same CDR3. The chain joins TRBV10-3 to TRBJ2-3; TRBD2 agrees at 12 bases. In germline, CDR1 is ENHRY, CDR2 SYGVKD. CDR3 length equals 16 residues. The ends lost 2 bases at V and 0 bases at J; junction bases unmatched: 0. The CDR3 DNA reads as TGTGCCATCAGTGAGGGACTAGCGGGGAGCACAGATACGCAGTATTTT. As protein: CAISEGLAGSTDTQYF.

The table lists this clone with a few counts. At the DNA level, this CDR3 is encoded by other sequences in the same sample as well. The V and J genes are TRBV4-2 and TRBJ2-2, with a tentative D call TRBD2 (5 bases). Germline loops: CDR1 LGHNA, CDR2 YNFKEQ. Trimming removed 1 base from V and 3 bases from J, with 9 bases in between. The CDR3 spans 15 residues. The CDR3: CASSQAGRHTGELFF. In nucleotides, the CDR3 is TGTGCCAGCAGCCAAGCGGGAAGGCACACCGGGGAGCTGTTTTTT.

The chain carries TRBV6-1 and TRBJ2-3, with 8 positions matching TRBD2. V lost 6 bases, J lost 9 bases, and 11 bases stayed unmatched. CDR3 length: 14 residues. Germline lookup yields CDR1 MNHNS and CDR2 SASEGT. The CDR3 nucleotides are TGTGCCAGCAGATTTAGCGGGGAACCAATAACGCAGTATTTT. Its translation is CASRFSGEPITQYF.

There are many counts of this clone. The rearrangement links TRBV18 to TRBJ2-7, with 10 nucleotides matching TRBD1. The length of the CDR3 is 18 residues. V gave up 1 base and J gave up 3 bases; unmatched junction bases: 12. Germline-derived CDR1 and CDR2 are KGHSH and LQKENI. This CDR3 reads CASSPRGQGSLAYYEQYF. CDR3 bases: TGTGCCAGCTCACCACGGGGACAGGGGTCACTAGCCTACTACGAGCAGTACTTC.

The rearrangement joins TRBV11-1 to TRBJ2-1; 8 bases match TRBD1. Germline CDR1 and CDR2: SGHAT and FQDESV (reference sequence). Losses at the gene ends were 5 bases for V and 9 bases for J; bases not matched to a gene: 6. There are 13 residues in the CDR3. The CDR3 nucleotides are TGTGCCAGCAGCCACCCAGGGGGCGGTGAGCAGTTCTTC. Translating gives CASSHPGGGEQFF.

The gene calls are TRBV5-6 and TRBJ1-3; D may be TRBD1 (6 bases). This CDR3 region has 16 residues. Germline V gene data show CDR1 as SGHDT and CDR2 as YYEEEE. V lost 5 bases and J lost 3, with 18 bases in between. The CDR3 protein is CASRFNRDLRGNTIYF. The CDR3 bases are TGTGCCAGCAGATTTAACAGGGATTTACGTGGAAACACCATATATTTT.

DNA of the CDR3: TGTGCCAGCAGTCAGGACAGAGCCAGCAATCAGCCCCAGCATTTT. It codes for CASSQDRASNQPQHF. The chain carries TRBV2 and TRBJ1-5; possible D gene TRBD1, 6 bases. CDR3 size: 15 residues. Trimming shortened V by 5 bases and J by 1 base, and 12 bases separated the two germline ends. Looked up from germline, CDR1 is SNHLY and CDR2 is FYNNEI.

The chain employs TRBV20-1 and TRBJ1-2, with D possibly being TRBD1 (6 bases). Germline CDR1 is DFQATT and CDR2 is SNEGSKA (reference sequence). The V gene lost 4 bases and the J gene lost 5 bases, with 8 bases spanning the gap. The CDR3 covers 11 residues. The CDR3 is CSAIQGYGYTF. For the CDR3, the DNA is TGCAGTGCTATCCAGGGGTATGGCTACACCTTC.

The CDR3 here is CATRISHTQYF. The DNA of the CDR3 is TGTGCCACCCGGATCAGCCATACGCAGTATTTT. This rearrangement joins TRBV28 to TRBJ2-3; D not certain. The CDR3 has 11 amino acids. The germline gives CDR1 MDHEN, CDR2 SYDVKM. Trimming took 10 bases from V and 7 from J, leaving 12 bases between them.

This sequence joins TRBV20-1 and TRBJ2-5, with D unresolved. This CDR3 is built from 11 residues. The V end was cut by 7 bases, the J end by 4 bases, with 10 bases between. Looked up from germline, CDR1 is DFQATT and CDR2 is SNEGSKA (reference sequence). CDR3 protein: CSVLTLETQYF. CDR3 coding DNA: TGCAGTGTGCTGACGTTAGAGACCCAGTACTTC.

This CDR3 reads CASSIQGVGGSEAFF. The DNA of the CDR3 is TGTGCCAGCAGCATACAGGGGGTAGGGGGGTCTGAAGCTTTCTTT. The rearrangement joins TRBV2 to TRBJ1-1; 8 bases agree with TRBD1. J was trimmed by 6 bases and V by 6 bases; bases with no gene match: 12. CDR3 length equals 15 residues. The V gene's germline CDR1 is SNHLY and CDR2 FYNNEI.

The V call is TRBV29-1, the J call TRBJ1-3; D remains ambiguous. The germline V gene has CDR1 SQVTM and CDR2 ANQGSEA. Trimming pared 5 bases from V and 1 base from J, leaving 9 bases between. This CDR3 has 13 residues. CDR3 nucleotide sequence: TGCAGCGTTCAACAAGGGTCTGGAAACACCATATATTTT. It yields the protein CSVQQGSGNTIYF.

The sample holds a few counts of this clone. The chain employs TRBV6-1 and TRBJ2-3, with 8 nucleotides matching TRBD2. Germline V gene sequence: CDR1 MNHNS, CDR2 SASEGT. V shed 8 bases, J shed 5 bases, and the junction held 9 bases outside the gene matches. The CDR3 length is 14 residues. The CDR3, as DNA: TGTGCCAGCTCCTGGGGGAGCGGGAGAGATACGCAGTATTTT. It specifies CASSWGSGRDTQYF.

This sequence joins TRBV29-1 and TRBJ2-1; TRBD2 aligns across 7 bases. CDR3 size: 13 residues. Germline CDR1 is SQVTM and CDR2 is ANQGSEA. V gave up 5 bases and J gave up 10 bases; unmatched junction bases: 11. The CDR3 DNA reads as TGCAGCGTTCGGATAGCGGGCCCCGGAGAGCAGTTCTTC. Translation gives CSVRIAGPGEQFF.

This clone was counted a few times. CDR3: CASSLSGRFQFF. The CDR3 bases are TGTGCCAGCAGCTTAAGCGGCCGATTTCAGTTCTTC. This rearrangement joins TRBV7-9 to TRBJ2-1; a weak D match, TRBD2 (5 bases). The CDR3 is made up of 12 amino acids. The V and J ends lost 2 bases and 13 bases respectively, with 12 bases between them. Germline V gene sequence: CDR1 SEHNR, CDR2 FQNEAQ (reference sequence). The full variable domain, in which reference TRBV7-9 and TRBJ2-1 provide the parts outside the CDR3, is DTGVSQNPRHKITKRGQNVTFRCDPISEHNRLYWYRQTLGQGPEFLTYFQNEAQLEKSRLLSDRFSAERPKGSFSTLEIQRTEQGDSAMYLCASSLSGRFQFFGPGTRLTVL.

This clone was found many times. The chain joins TRBV7-9 to TRBJ2-5, with TRBD1 matching 10 bases. The V segment lost 3 bases and the J segment 5 bases; nucleotides outside the gene matches: 3. Germline V gene lookup returns CDR1 SEHNR and CDR2 FQNEAQ (reference sequence). This CDR3 is built from 14 residues. CDR3 coding DNA: TGTGCCAGCAGCTTCGGACAGGGGGAGGAGACCCAGTACTTC. Residues: CASSFGQGEETQYF.

This chain connects TRBV7-2 to TRBJ2-7, with TRBD2 as a possible D gene (5 bases). V lost 5 bases and J lost 4, with 21 bases in between. CDR3 length: 16 amino acids. CDR1 SGHTA and CDR2 FQGNSA come from the germline V gene. In nucleotides, the CDR3 is TGTGCCAGCAGCCTCCGGACCGGGGAGATGCGATACGAGCAGTACTTC. This encodes CASSLRTGEMRYEQYF. The full variable domain, completed using reference TRBV7-2 and TRBJ2-7, is GAGVSQSPSNKVTEKGKDVELRCDPISGHTALYWYRQSLGQGLEFLIYFQGNSAPDKSGLPSDRFSAERTGGSVSTLTIQRTQQEDSAVYLCASSLRTGEMRYEQYFGPGTRLTVT.

The rearrangement uses TRBV7-2 and TRBJ2-1; weak D call: TRBD1 (5 bases). The CDR3 is 14 residues long. Trimming stripped 4 bases from V and 9 bases from J, with 16 bases between. The germline V gene has CDR1 SGHTA and CDR2 FQGNSA. The CDR3 is CASSSAPGHREQFF. The CDR3 DNA sequence: TGTGCCAGCAGCTCCGCCCCAGGGCATCGTGAGCAGTTCTTC.

This rearrangement joins TRBV2 to TRBJ1-4; D is possibly TRBD1 (5 bases). Per germline, CDR1 SNHLY and CDR2 FYNNEI. The CDR3 has 14 residues. Trimming took off 1 base at V and 6 bases at J, with 9 bases between the two ends. The DNA of the CDR3 is TGTGCCAGCAGTGAAGGGGGCGCGGATGAAAAACTGTTTTTT. Its translation: CASSEGGADEKLFF.

The gene calls are TRBV15 and TRBJ2-7, with D hard to call. Germline values: CDR1 LNHNV, CDR2 YYDKDF (reference sequence). Trimming stripped 9 bases from V and 3 bases from J, with 18 bases between. The CDR3 spans 14 residues. The CDR3 DNA follows: TGTGCCACGGCCCGGGCGGCCACACTCTACGAGCAGTACTTC. It encodes CATARAATLYEQYF.

This clone was observed a few times. CDR3 loop: CASKKFLDSDNQPQHF. The CDR3 DNA is TGTGCCAGCAAAAAATTCTTGGACAGCGACAATCAGCCCCAGCATTTT. V is TRBV27 and J is TRBJ1-5, with D maybe TRBD1 (6 bases). Germline V gene sequence: CDR1 MNHEY, CDR2 SMNVEV (reference sequence). The CDR3 runs 16 residues. V lost 7 bases and J lost 3, with 19 bases in between.

The V and J genes are TRBV2 and TRBJ2-3; D may correspond to TRBD1 or TRBD2 (6 bases each). V was pared by 6 bases and J by 4 bases, with 17 bases between. Per germline, CDR1 SNHLY and CDR2 FYNNEI. CDR3 size: 15 residues. The DNA for the CDR3 is TGTGCCAGCAGCGACCCGGGGGCAAGGGCAGATACGCAGTATTTT. It specifies CASSDPGARADTQYF.

This rearrangement joins TRBV6-1 to TRBJ2-3, with a weak D call TRBD1 (5 bases). V dropped 4 bases and J dropped 0 bases, with 11 bases sitting between them. CDR1 is MNHNS and CDR2 is SASEGT in the germline V gene. The CDR3 sequence is 15 residues long. The CDR3 here is CASSGTYTSTDTQYF. CDR3 coding DNA: TGTGCCAGCAGTGGGACATACACTAGCACAGATACGCAGTATTTT.

This clone was counted at least ten times. The rearrangement joins TRBV6-5 to TRBJ2-3; D possibly corresponds to TRBD2 (6 bases). CDR3 length: 14 amino acids. Per germline, CDR1 MNHEY and CDR2 SVGAGI. V gave up 6 bases and J gave up 2 bases, with 12 bases separating them. CDR3 amino acids: CASSSAGFTDTQYF. Written as DNA, the CDR3 is TGTGCCAGCAGCTCGGCGGGATTCACAGATACGCAGTATTTT.

This clone appeared a few times. This sequence joins TRBV5-1 and TRBJ2-1, with 15 nucleotides matching TRBD2. The CDR3 totals 19 residues. CDR1 and CDR2 (germline): SGHRS, YFSETQ. V lost 4 bases and J lost 0; bases outside the gene matches: 8. CDR3 sequence: CASSAGLAGGRSSYNEQFF. The CDR3 bases are TGCGCCAGCAGCGCGGGACTAGCGGGGGGCCGGAGCTCCTACAATGAGCAGTTCTTC.

The chain combines TRBV7-9 with TRBJ1-1; maybe TRBD1 (6 bases). V was shortened by 4 bases and J by 1 base, with 10 bases between the two germline ends. CDR1 SEHNR and CDR2 FQNEAQ come from the germline V gene (reference sequence). This CDR3 is built from 14 residues. Here the CDR3 reads CASSWKTGNTEAFF. The DNA of the CDR3 is TGTGCCAGCAGCTGGAAGACAGGGAACACTGAAGCTTTCTTT.